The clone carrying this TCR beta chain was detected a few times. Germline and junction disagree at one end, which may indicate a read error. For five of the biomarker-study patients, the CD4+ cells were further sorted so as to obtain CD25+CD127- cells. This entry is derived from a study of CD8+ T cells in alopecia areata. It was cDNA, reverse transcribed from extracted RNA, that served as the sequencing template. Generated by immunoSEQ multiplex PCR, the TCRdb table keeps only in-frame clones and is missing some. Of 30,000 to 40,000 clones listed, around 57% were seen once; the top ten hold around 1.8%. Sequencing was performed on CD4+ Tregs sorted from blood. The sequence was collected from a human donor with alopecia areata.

The CDR3 bases are TGTGCCAGCAGCGAAGGGCCTTTACACGGCCCCAACGTCCTGACTTTC. It codes for CASSEGPLHGPNVLTF. This sequence joins TRBV6-1 and TRBJ2-6; D is uncertain. CDR3 length: 16 amino acids. Germline V gives CDR1 MNHNS, CDR2 SASEGT.